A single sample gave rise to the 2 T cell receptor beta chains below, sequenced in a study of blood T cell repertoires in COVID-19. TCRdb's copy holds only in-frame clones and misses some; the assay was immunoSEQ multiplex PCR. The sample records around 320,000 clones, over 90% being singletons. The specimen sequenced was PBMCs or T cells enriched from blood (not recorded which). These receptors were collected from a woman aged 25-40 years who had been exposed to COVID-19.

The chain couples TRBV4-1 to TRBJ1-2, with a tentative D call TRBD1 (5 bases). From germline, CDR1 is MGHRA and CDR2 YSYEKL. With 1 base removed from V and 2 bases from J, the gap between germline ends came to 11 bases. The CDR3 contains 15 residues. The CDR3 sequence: CASSQGRGSNYGYTF. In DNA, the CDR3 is TGCGCCAGCAGCCAAGGTCGGGGGAGCAACTATGGCTACACCTTC.

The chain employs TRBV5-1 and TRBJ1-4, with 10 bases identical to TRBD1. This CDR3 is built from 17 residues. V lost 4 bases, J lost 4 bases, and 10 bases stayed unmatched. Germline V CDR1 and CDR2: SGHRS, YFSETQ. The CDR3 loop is CASSDRDRGRDNEKLFF. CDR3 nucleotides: TGCGCCAGCAGCGACCGAGACAGGGGGCGAGATAATGAAAAACTGTTTTTT.